This TCR beta chain stems from a study of T cell changes during pregnancy in multiple sclerosis. The CDR3 has 15 amino acids. Germline V lookup: CDR1 SGHRS, CDR2 YFSETQ. J gave up 3 bases and V 3 bases, and 6 bases lay outside the gene matches. Measured with immunoSEQ multiplex PCR; TCRdb has only the in-frame clones, and not every one. The data show fewer than 50,000 clones, with approximately 91% seen just once and approximately 10% held by the top ten. This chain connects TRBV5-1 to TRBJ2-3; the match to TRBD2 covers 8 bases. The sequences come from CD8+ T cells from peripheral blood mononuclear cells, collected after pregnancy. The clonotype comes from a female donor with multiple sclerosis, enrolled in a pregnancy study. CDR3 DNA sequence: TGCGCCAGCAGCTCCCGGGGGGGCGGAACAGATACGCAGTATTTT. Translated: CASSSRGGGTDTQYF. Full variable domain (missing parts from reference TRBV5-1 and TRBJ2-3): KAGVTQTPRYLIKTRGQQVTLSCSPISGHRSVSWYQQTPGQGLQFLFEYFSETQRNKGNFPGRFSGRQFSNSRSEMNVSTLELGDSALYLCASSSRGGGTDTQYFGPGTRLTVL.